Each of the 11 T cell receptor beta chains below was sequenced from the same sample in a study of HIV-infected children after antiretroviral therapy interruption. Unique molecular identifiers were included in an RNA-based 3' RACE TCR library. In TCRdb, the 3' RACE reads were re-called with MiXCR into one record per CDR3 protein. The sample holds tens of thousands of distinct CDR3 sequences; more than 3.5% are singletons and the top ten take roughly 0.7%. Stated treatment: PENTA 11 planned treatment interruption arm or continuous ART arm. The material sequenced was CD45RA+ CD4+ T cells from PBMCs, pooled from several time points, taken from a donor given antiretroviral therapy, either interrupted or continuous. Subset indicated: naive CD4+ CD45RA+ CD45RO- T cells. The receptors derive from a pool of human donors with HIV.

The table lists this clonotype with many counts. The chain couples TRBV2 to TRBJ2-7, with 12 bases identical to TRBD2. CDR3 size: 15 residues. CDR1 and CDR2 (germline): SNHLY, FYNNEI. J lost 4 bases, V lost 5 bases, and 6 bases had no gene match. The CDR3 coding sequence is TGTGCCAGCAGTCCTCGGACTAGCGGGGTTTACGAGCAGTACTTC. Amino acid sequence: CASSPRTSGVYEQYF.

This clonotype was seen at least ten times. V usage is TRBV20-1 and J usage is TRBJ2-7, with TRBD1 identical over 7 bases. The trim removed 6 bases at V and 3 bases at J, leaving 11 bases unmatched. This CDR3 is built from 14 residues. The V gene's germline CDR1 is DFQATT and CDR2 SNEGSKA (reference sequence). Here the CDR3 DNA reads TGCAGTGCCGAGGCAACAGGGGCCGTCTACGAGCAGTACTTC. Its translation: CSAEATGAVYEQYF.

Many counts were recorded for this clonotype. V and J are TRBV20-1 and TRBJ1-1; no definite D call. Trimming took 6 bases from V and 3 from J, leaving 11 bases between them. The CDR3 runs to 12 residues. The V gene's germline CDR1 is DFQATT and CDR2 SNEGSKA (reference sequence). This CDR3 reads CSARWRDTEAFF. CDR3 nucleotides: TGCAGTGCCCGCTGGAGGGACACTGAAGCTTTCTTT.

This clonotype has a count of ten or more. This rearrangement joins TRBV27 to TRBJ1-5; no clear D gene. With 3 bases removed from V and 7 bases from J, the gap between germline ends came to 4 bases. The V gene's germline CDR1 is MNHEY and CDR2 SMNVEV (reference sequence). The CDR3 runs 11 residues. For the CDR3, the DNA is TGTGCCAGCAGTTTTTTCCAGCCCCAGCATTTT. Encoded protein: CASSFFQPQHF.

This clonotype was picked up many times. The chain uses TRBV2 and TRBJ2-3; D remains ambiguous. CDR1 SNHLY and CDR2 FYNNEI come from the germline V gene. CDR3 length: 14 residues. Trimming took off 6 bases at V and 2 bases at J, with 12 bases between the two ends. The chain's CDR3 is CASSPDWDTDTQYF. In DNA, the CDR3 is TGTGCCAGCAGCCCCGATTGGGACACAGATACGCAGTATTTT.

This clonotype was seen many times. The conserved phenylalanine or tryptophan is not found at the CDR3 terminus, so this likely reflects a read error. It is unclear where the CDR3 begins or ends on the DNA, so no DNA is shown, and the CDR3 is as TCRdb lists it. The gene calls are TRBV28 and TRBJ2-7; TRBD1 was called by the table and not checked on the DNA. Germline CDR1 MDHEN, CDR2 SYDVKM. The CDR3 totals 12 residues, both ends included. This chain's CDR3 is CASSSNRDTECL.

J is TRBJ2-7 and V is TRBV3-1; the D gene could be TRBD1 or TRBD2 (5 bases each). V lost 2 bases to trimming and J lost 6 bases, with 8 bases between them. The length of the CDR3 is 12 residues. In germline, CDR1 is LGHDT, CDR2 YNNKEL (reference sequence). The CDR3 region is CASSQRGLEQYF. CDR3 in DNA: TGTGCCAGCAGCCAACGGGGCCTCGAGCAGTACTTC.

There are many counts of this clonotype. The CDR3, as DNA: TGTGCCAGCAGATCGGGACAAGGGGTACAGCCCCAGCATTTT. Its translation is CASRSGQGVQPQHF. The chain carries TRBV28 and TRBJ1-5; D perhaps matches TRBD1 (6 bases). V lost 6 bases and J lost 7, with 16 bases in between. This CDR3 contains 14 residues. Germline loops: CDR1 MDHEN, CDR2 SYDVKM.

The rearrangement links TRBV12-5 to TRBJ1-1, with unresolved D. V was shortened by 0 bases and J by 5 bases, with 10 bases between the two germline ends. This CDR3 has 14 residues. In germline, CDR1 is LGHNT, CDR2 FRNRAP. The CDR3 region has the DNA TGTGCTAGTGGTTTGGTACGTGTGGGGACTGAAGCTTTCTTT. Protein: CASGLVRVGTEAFF.

There are a few counts of this clonotype. The V gene is TRBV7-2, the J gene TRBJ2-3; D may correspond to TRBD1 or TRBD2 (5 bases each). Trimming took 1 base from V and 0 from J, leaving 11 bases between them. The CDR3 is 16 amino acids. From germline, CDR1 is SGHTA and CDR2 FQGNSA. The CDR3 spells CASSLEMRGSTDTQYF. CDR3 DNA: TGTGCCAGCAGCTTAGAGATGAGGGGCAGCACAGATACGCAGTATTTT. The full variable domain, its missing parts supplied by reference TRBV7-2 and TRBJ2-3, is GAGVSQSPSNKVTEKGKDVELRCDPISGHTALYWYRQSLGQGLEFLIYFQGNSAPDKSGLPSDRFSAERTGGSVSTLTIQRTQQEDSAVYLCASSLEMRGSTDTQYFGPGTRLTVL.

The sample holds many counts of this clonotype. This chain connects TRBV25-1 to TRBJ2-5, with D possibly TRBD1 on 6 matching bases. The germline CDR1 and CDR2 sequences are MGHDK and SYGVNS. CDR3 length: 16 residues. With 2 bases removed from V and 2 bases from J, the gap between germline ends came to 15 bases. CDR3 coding DNA: TGTGCCAGCAGTGAAGGGGGCAGGGGACCACAAGAGACCCAGTACTTC. Encoded protein: CASSEGGRGPQETQYF.